One T cell receptor (beta chain) is described in this entry. Original data processing: Amplification of reference gene primers was used by the study to estimate nucleated cell counts. Clones were read by immunoSEQ multiplex PCR, and TCRdb kept only the in-frame ones, dropping some. Clone size and V and J calls were adopted from that table, with D and trimming inferred from the DNA. The table includes 95,000 to 150,000 clones, about 88% detected once. The sample comes from a study of blood T cell repertoires in COVID-19. As for the study in general: Whether acute or convalescent, the COVID-19 samples came from the United States, Italy and Spain. Sources were T cells, B-cell-depleted T cells, or PBMCs; the material itself was cDNA or gDNA.

CDR1 MNHEY and CDR2 SMNVEV come from the germline V gene (reference sequence). The CDR3 has 18 residues. The trim removed 0 bases at V and 2 bases at J, leaving 12 bases unmatched. The TCR sequence derives from a human donor in a cohort sampled during active COVID-19. This rearrangement joins TRBV27 to TRBJ1-1; 7 bases line up with TRBD1. Sequenced material: peripheral blood. CDR3 sequence (DNA): TGTGCCAGCAGTTTATCACGGGACAGAAGAGAACTTAACACTGAAGCTTTCTTT. Its protein is CASSLSRDRRELNTEAFF.